Shown below are 17 T cell receptor beta chains from a single sample sequenced in a study of shared clonotypes between healthy human individuals. TCRdb's copy holds only in-frame clones and misses some; the assay was immunoSEQ multiplex PCR. The sample lists fewer than 3 million clones, 85% to 95% occurring once. Sequencing used naive CD4+ T cells from PBMCs. Subset of the sample: CD45RA+ positively selected. All receptors come from a man younger than 30 in good health. Some clones in this sample may be carry-over from other donors' samples.

The chain has TRBV19 and TRBJ1-4, with D maybe TRBD1 (5 bases). CDR3 length equals 16 residues. Germline CDR1 is LNHDA and CDR2 is SQIVND (reference sequence). The V end was cut by 3 bases, the J end by 8 bases, with 19 bases between. Here the CDR3 reads CASSIMGREENEKLFF. The CDR3, as DNA: TGTGCCAGTAGTATTATGGGCAGGGAAGAGAACGAAAAACTGTTTTTT.

The J gene is TRBJ1-3, the V gene TRBV28, with unresolved D. CDR3 length: 12 residues. Trimming cost V 6 bases and J 4 bases, with 7 bases left between them. CDR1 and CDR2 (germline): MDHEN, SYDVKM. The CDR3 reads CASRLQGNTIYF. DNA of the CDR3: TGTGCCAGCAGATTACAAGGAAACACCATATATTTT.

The chain links TRBV28 to TRBJ1-4, with 8 bases lining up with TRBD1. Unmatched junction bases numbered 10, after V lost 0 bases and J lost 4 bases. The germline V gene encodes CDR1 MDHEN and CDR2 SYDVKM. The CDR3 extends over 18 amino acids. CDR3 residues: CASSLWAGGGLGNEKLFF. CDR3 coding DNA: TGTGCCAGCAGTTTATGGGCAGGGGGCGGGTTAGGTAATGAAAAACTGTTTTTT.

The chain combines TRBV7-9 with TRBJ2-7, with D unclear. The V gene lost 7 bases and the J gene lost 0 bases, with 13 bases spanning the gap. Germline CDR1 reads SEHNR; CDR2 reads FQNEAQ (reference sequence). CDR3 length: 14 residues. CDR3 residues: CASTFGFDSYEQYF. CDR3 DNA: TGTGCCAGCACCTTCGGGTTCGACTCCTACGAGCAGTACTTC.

The rearrangement uses TRBV4-2 and TRBJ2-1, with a possible D match to TRBD2 (5 bases). The CDR3 extends over 15 amino acids. Between the trimmed V and J ends, which lost 4 bases and 3 bases, there was a span of 13 bases. Germline CDR1 reads LGHNA; CDR2 reads YNFKEQ. DNA for the CDR3: TGTGCCAGCAGCCCTGGTCCGGAGGTCTACAATGAGCAGTTCTTC. Encoded protein: CASSPGPEVYNEQFF.

V and J are TRBV7-9 and TRBJ2-6; 8 nucleotides match TRBD1. CDR3 length: 15 residues. CDR1 and CDR2 (germline): SEHNR, FQNEAQ (reference sequence). V shed 5 bases, J shed 6 bases, and the junction held 6 bases outside the gene matches. The CDR3 spells CASSPGTGKANVLTF. The CDR3 region has the DNA TGTGCCAGCAGCCCGGGGACAGGCAAGGCCAACGTCCTGACTTTC.

This chain uses TRBV4-3 with TRBJ2-1, with TRBD1 matching 7 bases. CDR3 length: 14 amino acids. From germline, CDR1 is LGHNA and CDR2 YSLEER. V shed 2 bases, J shed 4 bases, and the junction held 2 bases outside the gene matches. The CDR3 spells CASSQLTGYNEQFF. In DNA, the CDR3 is TGCGCCAGCAGCCAACTGACAGGGTACAATGAGCAGTTCTTC.

The chain uses TRBV5-1 and TRBJ1-1; TRBD1 agrees at 7 bases. CDR3 size: 15 residues. From germline, CDR1 is SGHRS and CDR2 YFSETQ. V was pared by 5 bases and J by 1 base, with 8 bases of the junction left unmatched. The CDR3, as DNA: TGCGCCAGCAGAATCCAGGGGGGGGCGAACACTGAAGCTTTCTTT. Amino acids: CASRIQGGANTEAFF.

The chain is built from TRBV19 and TRBJ1-1; 7 bases fit TRBD1. Germline lookup yields CDR1 LNHDA and CDR2 SQIVND (reference sequence). V lost 3 bases, J lost 6 bases, and 4 bases stayed unmatched. The CDR3 sequence is 13 residues long. The CDR3 protein is CASSINRGSEAFF. CDR3 in DNA: TGTGCCAGTAGTATTAACAGGGGCTCTGAAGCTTTCTTT.

This chain joins TRBV5-1 and TRBJ2-5; 7 bases agree with TRBD2. V shed 3 bases and J 3 bases; nucleotides not matched to a gene: 11. CDR1 SGHRS and CDR2 YFSETQ come from the germline V gene. The CDR3 has 16 residues. DNA for the CDR3: TGCGCCAGCAGCTCCCGACCGGGAGGCAGGGAAGAGACCCAGTACTTC. Translating gives CASSSRPGGREETQYF.

The J gene is TRBJ2-5, the V gene TRBV7-2; D not resolved. Deletions cut 6 bases from V and 2 bases from J, with 10 bases between. In germline, CDR1 is SGHTA, CDR2 FQGNSA. The length of the CDR3 is 13 residues. CDR3 nucleotides: TGTGCCAGCAGTCTGGGCAGTCAAGAGACCCAGTACTTC. Translation: CASSLGSQETQYF.

The chain employs TRBV19 and TRBJ1-5; no definite D call. The CDR3 sequence is 14 residues long. The V gene lost 9 bases and the J gene lost 0 bases, with 12 bases spanning the gap. CDR1 and CDR2 from the germline V gene are LNHDA and SQIVND (reference sequence). The CDR3 DNA reads as TGTGCCAGCAAGAACACCAATAGCAATCAGCCCCAGCATTTT. Amino acid sequence: CASKNTNSNQPQHF. The full variable domain, rest sourced from reference TRBV19 and TRBJ1-5, is DGGITQSPKYLFRKEGQNVTLSCEQNLNHDAMYWYRQDPGQGLRLIYYSQIVNDFQKGDIAEGYSVSREKKESFPLTVTSAQKNPTAFYLCASKNTNSNQPQHFGDGTRLSIL.

The chain uses TRBV9 and TRBJ2-3; 8 bases fit TRBD1. Trimming cost V 4 bases and J 3 bases; bases outside gene matches: 13. Looked up from germline, CDR1 is SGDLS and CDR2 is YYNGEE. The CDR3 spans 17 residues. Here the CDR3 reads CASSTRGAGGATDTQYF. In DNA form, the CDR3 reads TGTGCCAGCAGCACTCGCGGGGCAGGGGGCGCGACAGATACGCAGTATTTT.

In the case of this clone: The sample contains more than one DNA sequence encoding this CDR3. The genes are TRBV18 and TRBJ2-7; D is unresolved. The length of the CDR3 is 14 residues. The germline V gene has CDR1 KGHSH and CDR2 LQKENI. Trimming shortened V by 2 bases and J by 1 base, and 9 bases separated the two germline ends. CDR3 nucleotides: TGTGCCAGCTCACCAAATCGCGCGTCCTACGAGCAGTACTTC. Protein product: CASSPNRASYEQYF.

This chain connects TRBV7-3 to TRBJ2-1; 9 bases agree with TRBD1. CDR3 length: 14 amino acids. V gave up 5 bases and J gave up 6 bases; unmatched junction bases: 5. Germline V CDR1 and CDR2: SGHTA, FQGTGA. CDR3 sequence: CASSRGQGVNEQFF. The CDR3 bases are TGTGCCAGCAGCCGGGGACAGGGAGTCAATGAGCAGTTCTTC.

This chain joins TRBV7-6 and TRBJ2-1, with D possibly matching TRBD2 (6 bases). The germline V gene has CDR1 SGHVS and CDR2 FNYEAQ. V was shortened by 8 bases and J by 0 bases, with 14 bases between the two germline ends. This CDR3 has 15 residues. This CDR3 reads CASRGTGSSYNEQFF. DNA of the CDR3: TGTGCCAGCCGCGGGACTGGAAGCTCCTACAATGAGCAGTTCTTC.

J is TRBJ1-1 and V is TRBV2, with TRBD1 identical over 7 bases. The CDR3 is made up of 12 amino acids. Losses at the gene ends were 2 bases for V and 8 bases for J; bases not matched to a gene: 2. Looked up from germline, CDR1 is SNHLY and CDR2 is FYNNEI. CDR3 sequence reads: CASSETGDEAFF. The CDR3, as DNA: TGTGCCAGCAGTGAAACAGGGGACGAAGCTTTCTTT. Supplemented by reference TRBV2 and TRBJ1-1, the full variable domain reads EPEVTQTPSHQVTQMGQEVILRCVPISNHLYFYWYRQILGQKVEFLVSFYNNEISEKSEIFDDQFSVERPDGSNFTLKIRSTKLEDSAMYFCASSETGDEAFFGQGTRLTVV.